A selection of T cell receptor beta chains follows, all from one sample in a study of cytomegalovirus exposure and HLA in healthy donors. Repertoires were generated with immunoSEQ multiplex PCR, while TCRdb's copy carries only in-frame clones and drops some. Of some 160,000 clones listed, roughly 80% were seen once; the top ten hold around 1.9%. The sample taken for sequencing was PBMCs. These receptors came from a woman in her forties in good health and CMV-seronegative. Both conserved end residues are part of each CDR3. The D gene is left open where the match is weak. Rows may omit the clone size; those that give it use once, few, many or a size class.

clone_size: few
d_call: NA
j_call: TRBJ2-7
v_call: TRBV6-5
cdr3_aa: CASTVTGGPYEQYF
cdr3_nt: TGTGCCAGCACAGTGACCGGGGGTCCCTACGAGCAGTACTTC

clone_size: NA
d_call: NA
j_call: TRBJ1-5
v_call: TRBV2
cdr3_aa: CASSDGNPGQPQHF
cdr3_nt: TGTGCCAGCAGTGATGGGAATCCGGGGCAGCCCCAGCATTTT

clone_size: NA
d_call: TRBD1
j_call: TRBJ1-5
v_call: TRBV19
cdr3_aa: CASSIAWARGLNQPQHF
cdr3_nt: TGTGCCAGTAGTATAGCCTGGGCAAGGGGGCTCAATCAGCCCCAGCATTTT

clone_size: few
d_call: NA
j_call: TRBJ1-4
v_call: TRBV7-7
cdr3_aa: CASSPGPGANEKLFF
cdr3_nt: TGTGCCAGCAGCCCAGGCCCTGGGGCGAATGAAAAACTGTTTTTT

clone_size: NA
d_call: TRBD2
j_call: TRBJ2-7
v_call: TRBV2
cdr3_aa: CASRDPSGSFYEQYF
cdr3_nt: TGTGCCAGCAGGGACCCTAGCGGGAGTTTCTACGAGCAGTACTTC

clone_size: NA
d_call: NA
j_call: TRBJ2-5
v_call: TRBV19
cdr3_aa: CASSVQETQYF
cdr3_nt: TGTGCCAGTAGTGTACAAGAGACCCAGTACTTC

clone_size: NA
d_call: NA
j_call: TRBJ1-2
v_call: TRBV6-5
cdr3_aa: CASSYSKGRYGYTF
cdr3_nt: TGTGCCAGCAGTTACTCGAAGGGGAGGTATGGCTACACCTTC

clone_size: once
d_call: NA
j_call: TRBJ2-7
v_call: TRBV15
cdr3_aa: CATSRDRNSYEQYF
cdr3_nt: TGTGCCACCAGCAGAGACAGGAACTCCTACGAGCAGTACTTC

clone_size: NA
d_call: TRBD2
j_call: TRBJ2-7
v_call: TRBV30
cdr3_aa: CAWSVQNSGIGQYF
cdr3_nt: TGTGCCTGGAGTGTACAGAATAGCGGGATTGGGCAGTACTTC

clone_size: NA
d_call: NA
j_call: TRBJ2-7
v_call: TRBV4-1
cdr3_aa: CASSPGHGPYEQYF
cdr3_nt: TGCGCCAGCAGCCCGGGACACGGGCCCTACGAGCAGTACTTC

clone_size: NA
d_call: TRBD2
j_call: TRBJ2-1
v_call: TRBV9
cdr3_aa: CASSPRLANEQFF
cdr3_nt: TGTGCCAGCAGCCCGCGACTAGCCAATGAGCAGTTCTTC

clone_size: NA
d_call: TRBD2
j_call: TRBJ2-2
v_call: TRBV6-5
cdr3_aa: CASSYWRGGFGELFF
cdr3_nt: TGTGCCAGCAGTTACTGGCGGGGGGGCTTCGGGGAGCTGTTTTTT

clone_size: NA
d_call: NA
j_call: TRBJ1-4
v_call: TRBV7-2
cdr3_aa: CASSLGWLREKLFF
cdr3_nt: TGTGCCAGCAGCTTAGGTTGGTTGCGGGAAAAACTGTTTTTT

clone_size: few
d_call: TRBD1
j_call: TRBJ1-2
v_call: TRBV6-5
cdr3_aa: CASRLTGDYGYTF
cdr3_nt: TGTGCCAGCAGATTGACAGGGGACTATGGCTACACCTTC

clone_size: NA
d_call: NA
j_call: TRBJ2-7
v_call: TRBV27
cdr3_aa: CASSQPGISPYEQYF
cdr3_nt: TGTGCCAGCAGTCAACCAGGTATCTCACCCTACGAGCAGTACTTC

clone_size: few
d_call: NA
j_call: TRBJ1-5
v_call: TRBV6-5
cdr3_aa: CASSSTTGSNQPQHF
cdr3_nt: TGTGCCAGCAGTTCCACTACAGGAAGCAATCAGCCCCAGCATTTT

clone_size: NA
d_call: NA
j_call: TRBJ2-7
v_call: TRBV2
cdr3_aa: CASARNNYEQYF
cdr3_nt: TGTGCCAGCGCCAGAAACAACTACGAGCAGTACTTC

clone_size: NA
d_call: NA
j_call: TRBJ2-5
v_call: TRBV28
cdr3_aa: CASSLSGSQETQYF
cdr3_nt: TGTGCCAGCAGTTTATCGGGGTCCCAAGAGACCCAGTACTTC

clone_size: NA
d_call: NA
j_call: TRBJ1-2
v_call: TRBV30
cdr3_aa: CAWSEVRYGYTF
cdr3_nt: TGTGCCTGGAGTGAAGTCCGGTATGGCTACACCTTC

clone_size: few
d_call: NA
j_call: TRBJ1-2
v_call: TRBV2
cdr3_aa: CASSQSGWANSNYGYTF
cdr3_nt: TGTGCCAGCAGTCAGTCCGGTTGGGCAAATTCTAACTATGGCTACACCTTC

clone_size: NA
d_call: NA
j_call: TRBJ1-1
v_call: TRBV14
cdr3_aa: CASSQAGQGREAFF
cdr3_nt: TGTGCCAGCAGCCAAGCCGGCCAGGGGCGAGAAGCTTTCTTT

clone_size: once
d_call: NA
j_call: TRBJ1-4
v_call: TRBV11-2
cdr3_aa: CASSLAPQGKWNEKLFF
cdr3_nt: TGTGCCAGCAGCTTAGCCCCACAGGGAAAATGGAATGAAAAACTGTTTTTT